A selection of T cell receptor beta chains follows, all from one sample in a study of T cell responses to AZD1222 COVID-19 vaccine. This table comes from immunoSEQ multiplex PCR, and its TCRdb copy is limited to in-frame clones, with some not included. The table has around 170,000 clones, under 95% seen once. Sequenced material: peripheral blood, taken on day 0 of AZD1222 vaccination. These receptors were collected from an adult in good health. CDR3s include the opening cysteine and the closing phenylalanine or tryptophan. D genes are given only for firm matches. Expanded clones get a size class; other rows say once, few or many, or leave the size out.

v_gene	d_gene	j_gene	abundance	CDR3nt	CDR3aa
TRBV28	TRBD1	TRBJ1-5	once	TGTGCCAGCACCCTGGGGGACAGGGGGTTTCAGCCCCAGCATTTT	CASTLGDRGFQPQHF
TRBV29-1	.	TRBJ1-1	.	TGCAGCGTTGGTTCTGGGACTGAAGCTTTCTTT	CSVGSGTEAFF
TRBV18	.	TRBJ1-6	.	TGTGCCAGCTCACCCCAGGGGCAGGCGGGTTCACCCCTCCACTTT	CASSPQGQAGSPLHF
TRBV15	.	TRBJ2-7	.	TGTGCCACCAGCAGAGGGGGGGAGGCCACCTACGAGCAGTACTTC	CATSRGGEATYEQYF
TRBV2	.	TRBJ1-1	.	TGTGCCAGCAGTGCGAATTTGGCGAACACTGAAGCTTTCTTT	CASSANLANTEAFF
TRBV10-3	.	TRBJ2-7	.	TGTGCCATCAACATGGACCTAACTGGGGAGCAGTACTTC	CAINMDLTGEQYF
TRBV27	TRBD1	TRBJ1-5	.	TGTGCCAGCAGTCTCGGACAGGGGAGCAATCAGCCCCAGCATTTT	CASSLGQGSNQPQHF
TRBV27	.	TRBJ1-2	.	TGTGCCAGCAGTTGGTCTTTAAACTATGGCTACACCTTC	CASSWSLNYGYTF
TRBV3-1/TRBV3-2	.	TRBJ1-5	.	TGTGCCAGCAGCCAAGGTCCCGGCAGGGATCATAGCAATCAGCCCCAGCATTTT	CASSQGPGRDHSNQPQHF
TRBV4-2	TRBD1	TRBJ1-5	few	TGTGCCAGCAGCCACCCAGACAGGGAACACAATCAGCCCCAGCATTTT	CASSHPDREHNQPQHF
TRBV4-1	TRBD1	TRBJ2-6	.	TGCGCCAGCAGCCTCCTCTGGACAGGGTTAGTCTCTGGGGCCAACGTCCTGACTTTC	CASSLLWTGLVSGANVLTF
TRBV11-3	TRBD1	TRBJ2-1	few	TGTGCCAGCAGCTTAGGTAGGACAGGGTACAATGAGCAGTTCTTC	CASSLGRTGYNEQFF
TRBV27	.	TRBJ1-3	.	TGTGCCAGCAGTTTCGGGCCGAACTCTGGAAACACCATATATTTT	CASSFGPNSGNTIYF
TRBV27	TRBD1	TRBJ1-1	.	TGTGCCACCCACAGGGGAGGCACTGAAGCTTTCTTT	CATHRGGTEAFF
TRBV7-8	.	TRBJ2-7	.	TGTGCCAGCAGCAACCGGGACGGCGTTTATGAGAACGAGCAGTACTTC	CASSNRDGVYENEQYF
TRBV6-2/TRBV6-3	.	TRBJ1-6	.	TGTGCCAGCAGCCCTACTCCAGGACAGTCTAATTCACCCCTCCACTTT	CASSPTPGQSNSPLHF
TRBV28	.	TRBJ2-7	.	TGTGCCAGCAGTCCCACCCCCAATTGGGACGAGCAGTACTTC	CASSPTPNWDEQYF
TRBV27	.	TRBJ1-1	few	TGTGCCAGCAGTTTCGGGGGTCTGAACACTGAAGCTTTCTTT	CASSFGGLNTEAFF
TRBV11-2	TRBD1	TRBJ2-5	.	TGTGCCAGCAGCCCGGGACAGCTCGCGGGTGAGACCCAGTACTTC	CASSPGQLAGETQYF
TRBV5-1	TRBD1	TRBJ1-1	.	TGCGCCAGCAGCGCATTACAGGGGATGAACACTGAAGCTTTCTTT	CASSALQGMNTEAFF
TRBV15	.	TRBJ1-4	once	TGTGCCACCAGCAGAGACAGGGTAGGCACTAATGAAAAACTGTTTTTT	CATSRDRVGTNEKLFF
TRBV3-1/TRBV3-2	.	TRBJ1-6	.	TGTGCCAGCAGCCCCCCGCAGAGGGGCAATTCACCCCTCCACTTT	CASSPPQRGNSPLHF
TRBV5-6	.	TRBJ2-2	.	TGTGCCAGCAGCTCCGGCACCGGGGAGCTGTTTTTT	CASSSGTGELFF
TRBV7-8	TRBD2	TRBJ2-7	.	TGTGCCAGCAGCCCTGGACTAGCGGGGGGTTCTACCTACGAGCAGTACTTC	CASSPGLAGGSTYEQYF
TRBV19	.	TRBJ2-3	.	TGTGCCAGTAGCCGCCCCAGGGGGGGAGGCACAGATACGCAGTATTTT	CASSRPRGGGTDTQYF
TRBV7-6	.	TRBJ2-7	.	TGTGCCAGCAGCTTAGTTGGGGGTGATGCCTACGAGCAGTACTTC	CASSLVGGDAYEQYF
TRBV13	.	TRBJ2-7	.	TGTGCCAGCAGCTTAGGGCAATACGAGCAGTACTTC	CASSLGQYEQYF
TRBV9	.	TRBJ2-7	once	TGTGCCAGCAGCGTAGAAGGTAGCGGAGGGCCCTACGAGCAGTACTTC	CASSVEGSGGPYEQYF
TRBV6-5	TRBD1	TRBJ1-2	.	TGTGCCAGCAGTTACGTAAGAACAGGGGGCGGCTATGGCTACACCTTC	CASSYVRTGGGYGYTF
TRBV11-2	TRBD1	TRBJ1-2	.	TGTGCCAGCAGCTGGCGGACAGGGGGCGCCCATAACTATGGCTACACCTTC	CASSWRTGGAHNYGYTF
TRBV6-6	.	TRBJ2-3	.	TGTGCCAGCAGTTACAGAACCGGAGGCACAGATACGCAGTATTTT	CASSYRTGGTDTQYF